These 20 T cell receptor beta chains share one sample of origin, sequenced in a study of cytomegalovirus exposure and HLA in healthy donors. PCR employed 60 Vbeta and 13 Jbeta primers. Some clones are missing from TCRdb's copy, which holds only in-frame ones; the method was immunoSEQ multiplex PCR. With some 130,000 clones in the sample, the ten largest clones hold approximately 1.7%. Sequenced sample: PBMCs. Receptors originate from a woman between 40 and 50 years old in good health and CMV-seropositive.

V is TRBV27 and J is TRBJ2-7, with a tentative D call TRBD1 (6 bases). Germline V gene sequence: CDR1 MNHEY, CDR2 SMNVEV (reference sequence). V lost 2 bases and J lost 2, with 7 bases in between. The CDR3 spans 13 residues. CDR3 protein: CASSLGQTYEQYF. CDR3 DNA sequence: TGTGCCAGCAGTTTAGGACAGACCTACGAGCAGTACTTC.

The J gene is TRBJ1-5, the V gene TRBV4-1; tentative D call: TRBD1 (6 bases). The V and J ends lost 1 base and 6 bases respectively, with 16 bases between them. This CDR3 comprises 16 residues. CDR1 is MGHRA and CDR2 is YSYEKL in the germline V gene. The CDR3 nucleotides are TGCGCCAGCAGCCAAGGGTCTATCAGGGGTCCTCAGCCCCAGCATTTT. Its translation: CASSQGSIRGPQPQHF.

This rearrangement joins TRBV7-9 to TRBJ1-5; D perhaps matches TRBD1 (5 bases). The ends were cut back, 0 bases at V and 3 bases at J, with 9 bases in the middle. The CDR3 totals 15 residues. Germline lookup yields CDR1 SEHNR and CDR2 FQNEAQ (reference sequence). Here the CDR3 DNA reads TGTGCCAGCAGCTTAGCGGGGGGTTACAATCAGCCCCAGCATTTT. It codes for CASSLAGGYNQPQHF.

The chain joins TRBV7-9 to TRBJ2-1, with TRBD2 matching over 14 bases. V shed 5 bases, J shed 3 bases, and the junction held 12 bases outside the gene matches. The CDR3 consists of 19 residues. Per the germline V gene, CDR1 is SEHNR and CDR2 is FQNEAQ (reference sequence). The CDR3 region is CASSTMGLAGVYGYNEQFF. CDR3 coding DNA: TGTGCCAGCAGCACCATGGGACTAGCGGGAGTTTATGGCTACAATGAGCAGTTCTTC.

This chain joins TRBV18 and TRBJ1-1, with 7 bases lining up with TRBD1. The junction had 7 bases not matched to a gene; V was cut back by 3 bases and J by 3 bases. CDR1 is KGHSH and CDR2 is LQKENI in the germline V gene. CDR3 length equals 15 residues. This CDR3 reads CASSPGLDRDTEAFF. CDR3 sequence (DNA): TGTGCCAGCTCACCCGGGCTTGACAGGGACACTGAAGCTTTCTTT.

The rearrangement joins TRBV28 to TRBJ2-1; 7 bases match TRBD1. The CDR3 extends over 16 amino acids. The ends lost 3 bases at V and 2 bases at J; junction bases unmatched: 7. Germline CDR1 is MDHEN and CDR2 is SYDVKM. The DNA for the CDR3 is TGTGCCAGCAGTTTCCCGGGACAGCGCACCTACAATGAGCAGTTCTTC. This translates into CASSFPGQRTYNEQFF.

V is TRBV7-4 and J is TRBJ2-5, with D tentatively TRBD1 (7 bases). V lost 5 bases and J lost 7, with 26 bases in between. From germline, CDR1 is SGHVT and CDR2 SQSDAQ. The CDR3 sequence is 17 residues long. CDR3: CASSARCQSGPGGTQYF. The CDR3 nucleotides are TGTGCCAGCAGCGCCCGGTGTCAGAGCGGGCCAGGGGGGACCCAGTACTTC.

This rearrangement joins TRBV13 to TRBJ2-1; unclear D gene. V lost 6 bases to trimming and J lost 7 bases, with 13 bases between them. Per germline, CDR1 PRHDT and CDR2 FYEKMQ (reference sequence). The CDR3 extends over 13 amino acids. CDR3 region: CASRSKRGNEQFF. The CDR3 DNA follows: TGTGCCAGCAGATCCAAGCGTGGTAATGAGCAGTTCTTC.

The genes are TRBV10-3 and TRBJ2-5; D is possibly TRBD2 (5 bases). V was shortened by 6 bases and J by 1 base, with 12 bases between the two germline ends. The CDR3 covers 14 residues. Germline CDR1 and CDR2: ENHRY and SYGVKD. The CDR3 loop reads CAISDSSLQETQYF. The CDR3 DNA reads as TGTGCCATCAGCGATTCTAGCCTCCAAGAGACCCAGTACTTC.

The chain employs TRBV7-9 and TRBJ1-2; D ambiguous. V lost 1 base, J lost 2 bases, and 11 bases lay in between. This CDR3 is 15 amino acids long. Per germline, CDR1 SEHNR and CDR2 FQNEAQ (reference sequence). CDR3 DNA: TGTGCCAGCAGCTTAGAATCGTGGCAGAACTATGGCTACACCTTC. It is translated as CASSLESWQNYGYTF.

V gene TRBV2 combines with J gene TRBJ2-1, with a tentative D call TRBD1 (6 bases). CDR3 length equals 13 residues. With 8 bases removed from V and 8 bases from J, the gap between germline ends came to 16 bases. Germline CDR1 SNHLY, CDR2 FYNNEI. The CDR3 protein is CASRDNGMDEQFF. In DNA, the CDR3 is TGTGCCAGCCGGGACAACGGTATGGATGAGCAGTTCTTC.

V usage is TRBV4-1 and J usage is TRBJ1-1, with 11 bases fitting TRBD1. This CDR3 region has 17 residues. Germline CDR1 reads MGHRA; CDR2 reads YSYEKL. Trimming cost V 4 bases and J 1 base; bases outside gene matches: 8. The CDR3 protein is CASSPRTGGTPNTEAFF. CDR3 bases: TGCGCCAGCAGCCCACGGACAGGGGGCACTCCGAACACTGAAGCTTTCTTT.

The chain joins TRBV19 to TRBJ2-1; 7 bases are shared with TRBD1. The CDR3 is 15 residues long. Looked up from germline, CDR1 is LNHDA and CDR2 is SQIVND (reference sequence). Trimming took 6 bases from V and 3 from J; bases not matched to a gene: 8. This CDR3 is CASRPDRTLYNEQFF. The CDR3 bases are TGTGCCAGTAGGCCGGACAGGACCCTCTACAATGAGCAGTTCTTC.

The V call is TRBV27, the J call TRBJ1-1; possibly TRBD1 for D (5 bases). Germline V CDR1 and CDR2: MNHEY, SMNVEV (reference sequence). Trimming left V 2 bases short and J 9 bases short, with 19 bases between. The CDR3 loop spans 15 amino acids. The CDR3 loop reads CASSLSGDPGSQAFF. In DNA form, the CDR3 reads TGTGCCAGCAGTTTAAGTGGGGATCCAGGGTCCCAAGCTTTCTTT.

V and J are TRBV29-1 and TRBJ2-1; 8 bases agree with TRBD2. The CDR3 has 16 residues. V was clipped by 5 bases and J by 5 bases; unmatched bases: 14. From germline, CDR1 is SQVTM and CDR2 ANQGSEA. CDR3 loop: CSVLKMEREFNNEQFF. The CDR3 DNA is TGCAGCGTTTTAAAGATGGAGCGGGAGTTCAACAATGAGCAGTTCTTC.

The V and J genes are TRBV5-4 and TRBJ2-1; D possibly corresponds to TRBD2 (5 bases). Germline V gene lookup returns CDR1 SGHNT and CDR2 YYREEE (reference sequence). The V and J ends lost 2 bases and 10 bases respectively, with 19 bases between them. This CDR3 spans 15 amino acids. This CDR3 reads CASSLGPTTFGEQFF. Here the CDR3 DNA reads TGTGCCAGCAGCTTAGGGCCGACTACCTTCGGGGAGCAGTTCTTC.

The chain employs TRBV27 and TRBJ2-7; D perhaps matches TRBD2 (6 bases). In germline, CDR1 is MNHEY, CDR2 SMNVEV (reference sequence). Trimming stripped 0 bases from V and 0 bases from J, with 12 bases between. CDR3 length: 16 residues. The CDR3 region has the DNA TGTGCCAGCAGTTTATCGGGCGGGATGAGCTCCTACGAGCAGTACTTC. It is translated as CASSLSGGMSSYEQYF.

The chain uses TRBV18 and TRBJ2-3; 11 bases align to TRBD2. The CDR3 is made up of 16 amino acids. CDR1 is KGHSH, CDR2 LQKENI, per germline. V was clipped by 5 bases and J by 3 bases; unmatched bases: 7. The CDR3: CASSSLAGGGTDTQYF. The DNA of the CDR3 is TGTGCCAGCTCATCCCTAGCGGGAGGAGGGACAGATACGCAGTATTTT.

The CDR3 region has the DNA TGCGCCAGCAGCACCCAACCCGGGACAAACTATGGCTACACCTTC. It specifies CASSTQPGTNYGYTF. This chain joins TRBV5-1 and TRBJ1-2; weak D call: TRBD1 (6 bases). The CDR3 runs to 15 residues. Germline loops: CDR1 SGHRS, CDR2 YFSETQ. V shed 4 bases and J shed 2 bases, with 15 bases lying between them.

This CDR3 is CASTSGTSEYEQYF. The CDR3 DNA sequence: TGTGCCAGCACGTCTGGGACTAGCGAATACGAGCAGTACTTC. The chain links TRBV14 to TRBJ2-7; 10 bases agree with TRBD2. V shed 7 bases, J shed 4 bases, and the junction held 7 bases outside the gene matches. The CDR3 totals 14 residues. Per the germline V gene, CDR1 is SGHDN and CDR2 is FVKESK.